This entry lists 2 T cell receptor beta chains sequenced from one sample in a study of T cells in Graves' hyperthyroidism and ophthalmopathy. RNA transcripts yielded amplified TCR beta CDR3 regions. The TCR CDR3 first-round RT-PCR relied on the HTBI primer set. TCRdb ran MiXCR on the multiplex PCR reads and lists one entry per CDR3 protein. Of fewer than 500,000 distinct CDR3 sequences listed, roughly 14% are singletons. Sample: blood. All receptors come from a man between 18 and 35 years old with Graves' ophthalmopathy.

This clonotype came up a few times. A much larger clone differs from this one at a single base, so this may be a read error. The rearrangement uses TRBV11-2 and TRBJ2-5, with 13 bases aligning to TRBD2. Per the germline V gene, CDR1 is SGHAT and CDR2 is FQNNGV. The CDR3 length is 15 residues. The CDR3 is CASSTGTSGEEAQYF. In nucleotides, the CDR3 is TGTGCCAGCAGCACCGGGACTAGCGGGGAAGAGGCCCAGTACTTC.

The sample holds many counts of this clonotype. The chain is built from TRBV6-1 and TRBJ1-4; 7 nucleotides line up with TRBD1. Germline V lookup: CDR1 MNHNS, CDR2 SASEGT. V was clipped by 4 bases and J by 8 bases; unmatched bases: 7. The CDR3 extends over 14 amino acids. The CDR3 bases are TGTGCCAGCAGTGGACAGGGCCCGCGGGAAAAACTGTTTTTT. Translating gives CASSGQGPREKLFF.